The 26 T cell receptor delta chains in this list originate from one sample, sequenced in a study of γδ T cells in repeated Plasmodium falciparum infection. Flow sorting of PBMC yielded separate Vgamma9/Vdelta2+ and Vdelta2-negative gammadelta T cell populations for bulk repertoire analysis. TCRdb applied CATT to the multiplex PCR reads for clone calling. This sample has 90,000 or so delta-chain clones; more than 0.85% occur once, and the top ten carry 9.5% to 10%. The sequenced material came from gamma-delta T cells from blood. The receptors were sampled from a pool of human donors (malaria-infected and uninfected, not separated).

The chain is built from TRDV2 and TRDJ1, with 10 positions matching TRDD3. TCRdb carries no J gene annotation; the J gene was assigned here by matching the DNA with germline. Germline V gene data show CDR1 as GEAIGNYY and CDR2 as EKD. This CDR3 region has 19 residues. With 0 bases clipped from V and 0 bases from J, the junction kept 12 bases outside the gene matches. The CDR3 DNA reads TGTGCCTGTGACACCCACGTACTGGGGGATCTCGAGTACACCGATAAACTCATCTTT. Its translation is CACDTHVLGDLEYTDKLIF.

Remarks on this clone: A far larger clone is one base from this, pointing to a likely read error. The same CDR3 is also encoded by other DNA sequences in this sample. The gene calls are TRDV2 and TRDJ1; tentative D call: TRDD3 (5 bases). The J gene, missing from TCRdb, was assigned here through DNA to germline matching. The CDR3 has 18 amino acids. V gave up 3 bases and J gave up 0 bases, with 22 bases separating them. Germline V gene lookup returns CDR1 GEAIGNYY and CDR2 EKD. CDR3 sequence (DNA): TGTGCCTGTGACCCACTACGGGGGTACGATCGAGACACCGATAAACTCATCTTT. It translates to CACDPLRGYDRDTDKLIF.

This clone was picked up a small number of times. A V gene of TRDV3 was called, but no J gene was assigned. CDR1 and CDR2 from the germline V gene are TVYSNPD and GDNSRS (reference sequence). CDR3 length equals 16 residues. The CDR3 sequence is CAFRVSSSTYWWTDIF. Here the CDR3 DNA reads TGTGCCTTTAGGGTCTCTTCCTCCACTTACTGGTGGACGGACATCTTT.

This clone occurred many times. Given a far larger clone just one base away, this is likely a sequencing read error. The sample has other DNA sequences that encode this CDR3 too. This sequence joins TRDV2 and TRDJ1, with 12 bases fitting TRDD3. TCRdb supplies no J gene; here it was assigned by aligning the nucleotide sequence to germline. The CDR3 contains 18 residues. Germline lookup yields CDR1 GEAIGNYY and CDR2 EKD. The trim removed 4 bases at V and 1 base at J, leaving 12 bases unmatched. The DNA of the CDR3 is TGTGCCTGTGATGCATTACTGGGGGATACTACGGGCACCGATAAACTCATCTTT. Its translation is CACDALLGDTTGTDKLIF.

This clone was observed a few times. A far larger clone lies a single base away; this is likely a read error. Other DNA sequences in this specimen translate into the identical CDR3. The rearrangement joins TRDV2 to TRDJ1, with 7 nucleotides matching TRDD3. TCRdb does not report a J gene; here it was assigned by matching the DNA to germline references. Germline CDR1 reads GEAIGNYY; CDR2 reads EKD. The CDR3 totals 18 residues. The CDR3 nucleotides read TGTGCCTGTGACCAAAATGGCCCAACTGGGGTGGACACCGACAAACTCATCTTT. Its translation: CACDQNGPTGVDTDKLIF.

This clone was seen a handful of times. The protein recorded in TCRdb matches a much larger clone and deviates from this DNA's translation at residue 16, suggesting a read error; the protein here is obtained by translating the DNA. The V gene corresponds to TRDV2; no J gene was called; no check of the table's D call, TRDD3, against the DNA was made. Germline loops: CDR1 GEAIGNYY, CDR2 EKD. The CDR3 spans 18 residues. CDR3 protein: CACDTKWGIRGLTAQPFF. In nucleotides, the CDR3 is TGTGCCTGTGACACGAAGTGGGGGATACGGGGTTTGACAGCACAACCCTTCTTT.

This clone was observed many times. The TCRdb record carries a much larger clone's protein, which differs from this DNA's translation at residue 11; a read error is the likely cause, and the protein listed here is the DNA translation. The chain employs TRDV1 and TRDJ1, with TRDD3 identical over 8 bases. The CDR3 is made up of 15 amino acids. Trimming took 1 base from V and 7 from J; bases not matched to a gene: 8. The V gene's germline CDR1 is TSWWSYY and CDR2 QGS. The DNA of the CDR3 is TGTGCTCTTGGGGAACCGTGGGATACGCGCGGTAAACTCATCTTT. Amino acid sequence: CALGEPWDTRGKLIF.

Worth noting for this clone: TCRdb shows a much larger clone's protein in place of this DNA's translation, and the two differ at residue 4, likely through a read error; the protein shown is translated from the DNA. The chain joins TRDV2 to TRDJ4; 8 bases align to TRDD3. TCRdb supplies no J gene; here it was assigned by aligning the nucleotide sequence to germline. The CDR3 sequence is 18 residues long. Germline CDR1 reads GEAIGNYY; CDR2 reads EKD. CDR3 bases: TGTGCCTGTGGCACCGGACCTACAGACTGGGGGGCCCGTCGACCCCTGATCTTT. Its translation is CACGTGPTDWGARRPLIF.

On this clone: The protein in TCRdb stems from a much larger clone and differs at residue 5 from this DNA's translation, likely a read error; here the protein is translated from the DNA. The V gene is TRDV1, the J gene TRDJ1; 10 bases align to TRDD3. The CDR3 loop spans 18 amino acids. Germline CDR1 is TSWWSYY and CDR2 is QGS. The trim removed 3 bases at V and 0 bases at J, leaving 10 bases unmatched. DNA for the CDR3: TGTGCTCTTGGGGACCTAGAACTGGGGGATTTATACACCGATAAACTCATCTTT. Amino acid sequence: CALGDLELGDLYTDKLIF.

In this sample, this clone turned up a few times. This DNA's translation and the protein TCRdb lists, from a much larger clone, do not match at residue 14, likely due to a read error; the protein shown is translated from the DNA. The CDR3 is CACDPLYVTGGYTPSDKLIF. In DNA form, the CDR3 reads TGTGCCTGTGACCCGCTTTATGTTACTGGGGGATATACTCCATCCGATAAACTCATCTTT. The V and J genes are TRDV2 and TRDJ1, with 11 bases that match TRDD3. In the absence of a J gene in TCRdb, the DNA was matched to germline to assign it here. J was trimmed by 3 bases and V by 3 bases; bases with no gene match: 20. CDR1 is GEAIGNYY, CDR2 EKD, per germline. The CDR3 is 20 amino acids.

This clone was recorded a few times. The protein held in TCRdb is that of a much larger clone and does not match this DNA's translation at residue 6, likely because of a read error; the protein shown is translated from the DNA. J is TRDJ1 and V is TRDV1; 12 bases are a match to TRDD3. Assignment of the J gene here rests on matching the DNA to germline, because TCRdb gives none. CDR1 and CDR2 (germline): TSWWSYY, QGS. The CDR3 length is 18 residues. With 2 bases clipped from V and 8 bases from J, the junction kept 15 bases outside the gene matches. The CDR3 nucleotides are TGTGCTCTTGGGGAAAGGGTCCCACTGGGGGATACAACTAGAAAACTCATCTTT. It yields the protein CALGERVPLGDTTRKLIF.

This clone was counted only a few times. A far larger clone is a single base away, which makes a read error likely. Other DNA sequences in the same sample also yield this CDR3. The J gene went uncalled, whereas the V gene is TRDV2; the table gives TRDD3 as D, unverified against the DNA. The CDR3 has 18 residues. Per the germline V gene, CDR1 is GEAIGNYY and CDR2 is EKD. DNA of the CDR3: TGTGCCTGTGACACGATTGGGGGAGTCAAAAAAGAAATCGATAAACTCATCTTC. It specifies CACDTIGGVKKEIDKLIF.

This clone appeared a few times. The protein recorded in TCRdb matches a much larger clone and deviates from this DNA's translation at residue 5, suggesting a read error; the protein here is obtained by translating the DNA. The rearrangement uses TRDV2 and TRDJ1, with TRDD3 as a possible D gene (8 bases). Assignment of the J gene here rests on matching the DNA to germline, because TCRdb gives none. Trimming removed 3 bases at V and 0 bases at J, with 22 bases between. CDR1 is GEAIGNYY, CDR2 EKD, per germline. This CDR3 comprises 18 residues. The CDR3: CACDFLLGGPGYTDKLIF. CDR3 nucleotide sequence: TGTGCCTGTGACTTCCTACTGGGGGGTCCCGGGTACACCGATAAACTCATCTTT.

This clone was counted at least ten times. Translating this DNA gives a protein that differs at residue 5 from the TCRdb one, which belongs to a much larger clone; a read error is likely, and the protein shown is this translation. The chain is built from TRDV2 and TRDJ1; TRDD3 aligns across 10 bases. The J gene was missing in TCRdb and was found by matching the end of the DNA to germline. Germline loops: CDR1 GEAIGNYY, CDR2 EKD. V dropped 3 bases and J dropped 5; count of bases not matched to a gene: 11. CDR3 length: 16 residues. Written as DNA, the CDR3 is TGTGCCTGTGACGCCGTTTCGCTGGGGGATAAAGATAAACTCATCTTT. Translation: CACDAVSLGDKDKLIF.

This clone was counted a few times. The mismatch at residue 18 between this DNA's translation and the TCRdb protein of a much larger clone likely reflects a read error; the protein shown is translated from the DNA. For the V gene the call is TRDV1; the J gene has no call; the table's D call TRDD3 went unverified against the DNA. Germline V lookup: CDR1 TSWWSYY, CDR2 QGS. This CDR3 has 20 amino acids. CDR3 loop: CALGERGDSPRRRFTDKPIF. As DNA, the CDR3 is TGTGCTCTTGGGGAACGGGGCGATAGCCCTCGCCGACGTTTCACCGATAAACCCATCTTT.

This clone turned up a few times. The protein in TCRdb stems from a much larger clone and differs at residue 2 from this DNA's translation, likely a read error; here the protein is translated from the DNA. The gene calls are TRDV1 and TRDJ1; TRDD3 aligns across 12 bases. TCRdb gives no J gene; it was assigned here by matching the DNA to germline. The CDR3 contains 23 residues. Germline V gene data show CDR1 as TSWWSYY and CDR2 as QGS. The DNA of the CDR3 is TGTTCTCTTGGGGAACTTGGCAAATTATCCCTCAAAGTACTGGGGGATACTTACTATAAACTCATCTTT. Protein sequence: CSLGELGKLSLKVLGDTYYKLIF.

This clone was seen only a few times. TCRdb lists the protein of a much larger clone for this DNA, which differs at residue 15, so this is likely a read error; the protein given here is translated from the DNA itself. The CDR3 DNA sequence: TGTGCTCTTGGGGACGGAAAATTAACTCCTGGCGTTAACCTCGGTAAACTCATCTTT. It yields the protein CALGDGKLTPGVNLGKLIF. The genes are TRDV1 and TRDJ1; no clear D gene. The J gene is absent in TCRdb and was assigned here via DNA matching to germline. CDR3 length equals 19 residues. V was trimmed by 3 bases and J by 7 bases, leaving 30 bases between them. Looked up from germline, CDR1 is TSWWSYY and CDR2 is QGS.

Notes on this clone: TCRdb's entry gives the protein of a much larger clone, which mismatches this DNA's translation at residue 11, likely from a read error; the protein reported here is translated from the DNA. Here the CDR3 DNA reads TGTGCTCTTGGGGAACCCAGCCCTCCCAAATGCTGGGGGCTCACCGATAAACTCATCTTT. Protein product: CALGEPSPPKCWGLTDKLIF. The rearrangement links TRDV1 to TRDJ1; TRDD3 agrees at 7 bases. TCRdb is silent on the J gene; assignment here came from matching the DNA to germline. The CDR3 totals 20 residues. Losses at the gene ends were 1 base for V and 1 base for J; bases not matched to a gene: 18. The V gene's germline CDR1 is TSWWSYY and CDR2 QGS.

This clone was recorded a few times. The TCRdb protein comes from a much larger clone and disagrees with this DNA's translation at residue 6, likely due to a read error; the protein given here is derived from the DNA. CDR3 nucleotide sequence: TGTGCCTGTGACACACCCTGGGGGCCACACACCGATAAACTCATCTTT. It is translated as CACDTPWGPHTDKLIF. This chain uses TRDV2 with TRDJ1; 7 nucleotides match TRDD3. The J gene, not given by TCRdb, was assigned here from a germline match of the nucleotide sequence. V dropped 1 base and J dropped 0; count of bases not matched to a gene: 7. CDR1 and CDR2 (germline): GEAIGNYY, EKD. CDR3 length equals 16 residues.

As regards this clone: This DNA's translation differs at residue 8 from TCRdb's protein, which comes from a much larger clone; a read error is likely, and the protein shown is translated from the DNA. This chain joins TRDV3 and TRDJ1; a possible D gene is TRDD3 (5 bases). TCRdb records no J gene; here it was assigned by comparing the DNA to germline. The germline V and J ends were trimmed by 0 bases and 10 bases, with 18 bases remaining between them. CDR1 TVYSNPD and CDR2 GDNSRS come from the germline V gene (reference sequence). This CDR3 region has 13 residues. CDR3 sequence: CAFRGTPCGGLIF. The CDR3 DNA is TGTGCCTTTAGAGGGACTCCTTGCGGGGGACTCATCTTT.

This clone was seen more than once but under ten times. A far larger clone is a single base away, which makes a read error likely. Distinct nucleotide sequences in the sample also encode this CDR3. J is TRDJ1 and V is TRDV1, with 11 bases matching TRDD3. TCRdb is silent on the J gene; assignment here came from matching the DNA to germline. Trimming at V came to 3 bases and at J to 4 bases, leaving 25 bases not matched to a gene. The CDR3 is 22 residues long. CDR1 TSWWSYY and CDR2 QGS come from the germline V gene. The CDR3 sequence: CALGDSPPKGDGGYGKGDKLIF. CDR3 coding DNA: TGTGCTCTTGGGGACTCCCCTCCTAAGGGGGATGGGGGATACGGGAAAGGCGATAAACTCATCTTT.

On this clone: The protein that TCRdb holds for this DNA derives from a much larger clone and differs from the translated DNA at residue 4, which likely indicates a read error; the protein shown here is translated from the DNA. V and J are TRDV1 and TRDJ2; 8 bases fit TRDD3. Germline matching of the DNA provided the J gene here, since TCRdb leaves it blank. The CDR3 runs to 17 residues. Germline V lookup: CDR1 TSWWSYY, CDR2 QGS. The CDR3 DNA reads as TGTGCTCTTGAGGAACTTCGTCGGGGGGGATATGGGCCACAACTCTTCTTT. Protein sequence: CALEELRRGGYGPQLFF.

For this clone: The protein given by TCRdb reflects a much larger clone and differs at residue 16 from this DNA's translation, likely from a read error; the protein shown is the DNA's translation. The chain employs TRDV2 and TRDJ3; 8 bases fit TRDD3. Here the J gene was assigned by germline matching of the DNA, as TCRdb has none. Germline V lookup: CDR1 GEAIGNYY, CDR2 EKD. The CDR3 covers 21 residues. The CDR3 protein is CACDTRVLGESSSWDARQMFF. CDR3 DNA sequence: TGTGCCTGTGACACAAGGGTGCTGGGGGAATCCAGCTCCTGGGACGCCCGACAGATGTTTTTC.

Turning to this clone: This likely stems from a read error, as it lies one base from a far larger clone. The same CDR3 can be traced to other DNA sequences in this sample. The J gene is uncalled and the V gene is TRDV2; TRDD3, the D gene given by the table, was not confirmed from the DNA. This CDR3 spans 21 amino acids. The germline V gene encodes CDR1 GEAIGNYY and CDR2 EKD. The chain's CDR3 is CACDKRSWGFLKTWDTRQMFF. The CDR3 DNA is TGTGCCTGTGACAAGAGGAGCTGGGGGTTCCTTAAGACCTGGGACACCCGACAAATGTTTTTC.

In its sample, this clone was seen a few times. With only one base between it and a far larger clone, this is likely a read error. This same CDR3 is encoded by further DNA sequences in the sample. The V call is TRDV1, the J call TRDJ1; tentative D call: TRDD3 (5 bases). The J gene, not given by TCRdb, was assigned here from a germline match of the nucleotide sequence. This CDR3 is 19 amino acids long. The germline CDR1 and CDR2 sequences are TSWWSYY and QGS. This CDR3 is CALGESPPLRPPYTDKLIF. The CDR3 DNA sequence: TGTGCTCTCGGGGAAAGCCCCCCACTCCGTCCACCGTACACCGATAAACTCATCTTT.

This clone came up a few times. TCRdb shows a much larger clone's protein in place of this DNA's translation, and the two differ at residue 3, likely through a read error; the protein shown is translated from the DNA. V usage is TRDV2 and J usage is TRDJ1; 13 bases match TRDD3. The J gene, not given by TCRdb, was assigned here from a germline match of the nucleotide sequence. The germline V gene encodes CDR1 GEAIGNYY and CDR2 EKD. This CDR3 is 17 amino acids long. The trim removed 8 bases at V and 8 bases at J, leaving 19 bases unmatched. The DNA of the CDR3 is TGTGCCTATGATACCGTACTGGGGGATACGCTTGCCCGAAAACTCATCTTT. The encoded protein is CAYDTVLGDTLARKLIF.